This entry concerns a single T cell receptor (beta chain). This clone's antigen is unknown. No clone much larger than this one lies a single base away; base qualities are absent. Libraries were built with the immunoSEQ multiplex PCR assay. TCRdb took this table from immuneACCESS and kept in-frame rearrangements with V and J called. Such tables lack part of the clones; where checked against another copy, unresolved V genes explain under half of the gap, and the rest is unexplained. The sample data list around 180,000 clones, and about 91% of these were observed just once. The ten largest make up 2% to 2.5% of the sample. This specimen comes from a study of control samples from healthy donors and cancer patients (dated by TCRdb to 2019 to 2021). Measured from the cysteine to the phenylalanine, the CDR3 is 14 residues long. The DNA shown is the 42-base CDR3, in frame from base 1. Cut back by 5 bases and 8 bases, the V and J ends lie 18 bases apart. CDR1 is given as SGHAT and CDR2 as FQNNGV, both from the germline V gene.

This TCR was recovered from a woman aged 40 to 49 in good health. Sequenced input: blood. Rearrangement joined TRBV11-2 to TRBJ1-1, with the identity of the D gene unclear. The CDR3 corresponds to CASSPAWKAPEAFF. DNA sequence: TGTGCCAGCAGCCCCGCTTGGAAGGCGCCAGAAGCTTTCTTT.